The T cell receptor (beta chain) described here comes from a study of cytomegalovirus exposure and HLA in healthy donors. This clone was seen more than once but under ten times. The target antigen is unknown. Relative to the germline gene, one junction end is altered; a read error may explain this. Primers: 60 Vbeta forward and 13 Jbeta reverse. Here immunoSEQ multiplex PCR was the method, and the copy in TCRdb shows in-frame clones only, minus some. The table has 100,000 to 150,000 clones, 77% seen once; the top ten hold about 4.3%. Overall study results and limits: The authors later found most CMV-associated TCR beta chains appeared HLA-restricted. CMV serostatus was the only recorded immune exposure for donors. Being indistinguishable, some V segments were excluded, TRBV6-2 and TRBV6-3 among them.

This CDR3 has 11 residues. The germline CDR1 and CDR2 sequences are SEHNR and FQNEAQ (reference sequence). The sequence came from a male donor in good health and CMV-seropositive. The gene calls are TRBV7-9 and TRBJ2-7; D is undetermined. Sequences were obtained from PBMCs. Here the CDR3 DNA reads TGTTCCAGCAGCGAGGTCTACGAGCAGTACTTC. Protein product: CSSSEVYEQYF.